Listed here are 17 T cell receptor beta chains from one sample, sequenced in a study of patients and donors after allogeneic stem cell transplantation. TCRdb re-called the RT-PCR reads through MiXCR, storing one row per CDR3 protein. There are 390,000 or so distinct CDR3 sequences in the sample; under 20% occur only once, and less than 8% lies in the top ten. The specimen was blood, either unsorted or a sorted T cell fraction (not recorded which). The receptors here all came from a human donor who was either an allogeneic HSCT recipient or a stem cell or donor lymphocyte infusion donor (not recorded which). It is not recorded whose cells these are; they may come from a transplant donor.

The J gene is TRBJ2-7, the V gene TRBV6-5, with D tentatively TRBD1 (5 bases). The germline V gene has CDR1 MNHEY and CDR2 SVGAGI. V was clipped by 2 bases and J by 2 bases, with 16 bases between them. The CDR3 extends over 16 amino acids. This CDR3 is CASSYRSFDSTYEQYF. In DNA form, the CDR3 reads TGTGCCAGCAGTTACCGGAGTTTCGACAGCACCTACGAGCAGTACTTC.

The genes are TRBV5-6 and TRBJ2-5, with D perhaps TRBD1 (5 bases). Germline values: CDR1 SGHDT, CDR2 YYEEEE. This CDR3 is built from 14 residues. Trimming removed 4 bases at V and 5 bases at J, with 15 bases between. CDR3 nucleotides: TGTGCCAGCAGCCTGGGATGGGGCCGGGAGACCCAGTACTTC. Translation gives CASSLGWGRETQYF. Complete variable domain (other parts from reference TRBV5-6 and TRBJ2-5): DAGVTQSPTHLIKTRGQQVTLRCSPKSGHDTVSWYQQALGQGPQFIFQYYEEEERQRGNFPDRFSGHQFPNYSSELNVNALLLGDSALYLCASSLGWGRETQYFGPGTRLLVL.

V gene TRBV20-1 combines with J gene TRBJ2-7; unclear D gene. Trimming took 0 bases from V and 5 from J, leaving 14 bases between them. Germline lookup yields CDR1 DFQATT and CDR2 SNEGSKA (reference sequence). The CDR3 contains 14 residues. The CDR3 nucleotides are TGCAGTGCTAGAGATCTGGGTAGAAGGAACGAGCAGTACTTC. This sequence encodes CSARDLGRRNEQYF.

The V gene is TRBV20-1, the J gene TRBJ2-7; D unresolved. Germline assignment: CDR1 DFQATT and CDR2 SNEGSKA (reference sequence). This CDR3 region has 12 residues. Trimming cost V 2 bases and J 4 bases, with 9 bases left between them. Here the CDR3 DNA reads TGCAGTGCTAGACCTGCACAATACGAGCAGTACTTC. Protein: CSARPAQYEQYF.

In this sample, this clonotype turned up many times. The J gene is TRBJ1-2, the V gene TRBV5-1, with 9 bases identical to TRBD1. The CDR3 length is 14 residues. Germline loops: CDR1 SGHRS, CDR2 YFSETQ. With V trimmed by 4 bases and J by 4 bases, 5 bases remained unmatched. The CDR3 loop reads CASSATGGGYGYTF. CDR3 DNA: TGCGCCAGCAGCGCTACAGGGGGCGGCTATGGCTACACCTTC. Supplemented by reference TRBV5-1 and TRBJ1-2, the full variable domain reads KAGVTQTPRYLIKTRGQQVTLSCSPISGHRSVSWYQQTPGQGLQFLFEYFSETQRNKGNFPGRFSGRQFSNSRSEMNVSTLELGDSALYLCASSATGGGYGYTFGSGTRLTVV.

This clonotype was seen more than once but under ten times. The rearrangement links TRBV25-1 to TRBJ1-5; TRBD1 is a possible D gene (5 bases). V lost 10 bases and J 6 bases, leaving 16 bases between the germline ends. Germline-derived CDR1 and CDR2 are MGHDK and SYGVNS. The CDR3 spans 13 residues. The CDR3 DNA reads TGTGCCACCCTCATGGCAGGGCCTCAGCCCCAGCATTTT. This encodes CATLMAGPQPQHF.

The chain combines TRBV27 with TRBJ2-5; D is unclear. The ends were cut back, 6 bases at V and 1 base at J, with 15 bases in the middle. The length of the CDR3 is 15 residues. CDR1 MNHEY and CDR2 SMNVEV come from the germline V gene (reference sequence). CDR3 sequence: CASRVRPLLQETQYF. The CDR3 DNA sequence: TGTGCCAGCAGAGTTAGACCTCTCCTCCAAGAGACCCAGTACTTC.

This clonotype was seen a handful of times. The CDR3 DNA follows: TGTGCCACCAGTGATTCTAGACAGGGGGTTCGCAATGAGCAGTTCTTC. This codes for CATSDSRQGVRNEQFF. The V gene is TRBV24-1, the J gene TRBJ2-1, with 9 bases that match TRBD1. V shed 2 bases, J shed 6 bases, and the junction held 7 bases outside the gene matches. The CDR3 is made up of 16 amino acids. Germline CDR1 reads KGHDR; CDR2 reads SFDVKD.

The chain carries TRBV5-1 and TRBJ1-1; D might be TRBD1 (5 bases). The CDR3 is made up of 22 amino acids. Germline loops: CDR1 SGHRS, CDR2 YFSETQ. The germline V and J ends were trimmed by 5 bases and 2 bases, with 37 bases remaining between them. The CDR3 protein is CASRGELFFSSGPMGLNTEAFF. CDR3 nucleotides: TGCGCCAGCAGGGGGGAGCTATTCTTCTCAAGCGGCCCAATGGGGCTTAACACTGAAGCTTTCTTT.

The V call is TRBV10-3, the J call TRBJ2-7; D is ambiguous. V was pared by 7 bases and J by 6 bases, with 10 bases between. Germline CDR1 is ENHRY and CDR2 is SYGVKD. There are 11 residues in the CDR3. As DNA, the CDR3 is TGTGCCATCACGGATCACCCCGAGCAGTACTTC. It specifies CAITDHPEQYF.

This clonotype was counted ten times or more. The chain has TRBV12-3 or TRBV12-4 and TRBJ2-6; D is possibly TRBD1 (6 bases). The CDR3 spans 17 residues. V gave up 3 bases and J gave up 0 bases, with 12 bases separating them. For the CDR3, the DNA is TGTGCCAGCAGTTTCCGAGGGGGTCTCTCTGGGGCCAACGTCCTGACTTTC. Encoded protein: CASSFRGGLSGANVLTF.

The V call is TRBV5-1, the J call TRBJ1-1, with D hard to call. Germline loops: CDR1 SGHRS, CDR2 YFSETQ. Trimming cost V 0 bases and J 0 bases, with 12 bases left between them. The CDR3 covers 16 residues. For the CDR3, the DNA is TGCGCCAGCAGCTTGGATCCCAGGCCTATGAACACTGAAGCTTTCTTT. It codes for CASSLDPRPMNTEAFF.

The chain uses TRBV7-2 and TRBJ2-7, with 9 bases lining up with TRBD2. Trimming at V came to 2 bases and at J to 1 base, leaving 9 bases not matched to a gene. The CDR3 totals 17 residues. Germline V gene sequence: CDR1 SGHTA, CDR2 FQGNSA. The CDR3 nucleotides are TGTGCCAGCAGCTTATCTGCCGCTAGCGGGGATTCCTACGAGCAGTACTTC. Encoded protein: CASSLSAASGDSYEQYF.

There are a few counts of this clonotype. The CDR3 bases are TGTGCCAGCAGACGGGACAGGCCGACTAATGAAAAACTGTTTTTT. Amino acid sequence: CASRRDRPTNEKLFF. The V call is TRBV7-9, the J call TRBJ1-4, with 8 bases matching TRBD1. The V and J ends lost 6 bases and 2 bases, in that order; junction bases with no gene match: 5. The germline V gene encodes CDR1 SEHNR and CDR2 FQNEAQ (reference sequence). This CDR3 has 15 amino acids.

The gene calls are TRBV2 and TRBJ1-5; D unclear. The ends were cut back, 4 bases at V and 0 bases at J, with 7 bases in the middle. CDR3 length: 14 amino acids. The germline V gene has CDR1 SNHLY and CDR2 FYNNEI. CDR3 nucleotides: TGTGCCAGCAGTGCAGACACTAGCAATCAGCCCCAGCATTTT. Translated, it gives CASSADTSNQPQHF.

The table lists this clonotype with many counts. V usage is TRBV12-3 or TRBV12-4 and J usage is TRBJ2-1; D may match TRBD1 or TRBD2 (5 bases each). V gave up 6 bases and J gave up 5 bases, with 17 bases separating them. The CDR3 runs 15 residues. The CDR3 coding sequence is TGTGCCAGCAGCCCAAAAGTGGGGGACGACAATGAGCAGTTCTTC. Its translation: CASSPKVGDDNEQFF.

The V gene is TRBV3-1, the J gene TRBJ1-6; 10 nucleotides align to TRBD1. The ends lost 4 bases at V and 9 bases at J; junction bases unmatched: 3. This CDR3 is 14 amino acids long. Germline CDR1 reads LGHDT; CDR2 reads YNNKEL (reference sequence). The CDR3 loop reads CASSRDRGISPLHF. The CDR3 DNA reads TGTGCCAGCAGCCGGGACAGGGGCATTTCACCCCTCCACTTT.